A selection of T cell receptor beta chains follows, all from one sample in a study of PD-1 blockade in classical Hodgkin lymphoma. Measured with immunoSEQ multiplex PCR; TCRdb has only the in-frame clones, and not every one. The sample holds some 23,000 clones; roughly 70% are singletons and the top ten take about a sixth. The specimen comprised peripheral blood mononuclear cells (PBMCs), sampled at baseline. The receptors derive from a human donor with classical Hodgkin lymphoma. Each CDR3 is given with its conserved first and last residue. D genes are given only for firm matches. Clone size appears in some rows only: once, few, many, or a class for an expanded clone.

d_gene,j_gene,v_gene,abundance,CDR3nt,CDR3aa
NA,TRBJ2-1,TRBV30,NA,TGTGCCTGGAGTTGGGACACAAACTACAATGAGCAGTTCTTC,CAWSWDTNYNEQFF
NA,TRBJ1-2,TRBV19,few,TGTGCCAGTAGTTGGCAGGGGATGTTGGGCTATGGCTACACCTTC,CASSWQGMLGYGYTF
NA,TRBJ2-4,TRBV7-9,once,TGTGCCAGCAGCTCGGGGACCGTCGGCATTCAGTACTTC,CASSSGTVGIQYF
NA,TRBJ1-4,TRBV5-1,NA,TGCGCCAGCAGCTCGGTAGGGGAGGAAAAACTGTTTTTT,CASSSVGEEKLFF
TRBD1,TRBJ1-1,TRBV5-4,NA,TGTGCCAGTACCCCGGGGACAGGCAAAACTGAAGCTTTCTTT,CASTPGTGKTEAFF
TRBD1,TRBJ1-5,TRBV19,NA,TGTGCCAGTAGCGCCGGGACAGGCGCTTATAGCAATCAGCCCCAGCATTTT,CASSAGTGAYSNQPQHF
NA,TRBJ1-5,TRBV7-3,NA,TGTGCCAGCAGCTTAAATTCCGGGACACTGCATCAGCCCCAGCATTTT,CASSLNSGTLHQPQHF
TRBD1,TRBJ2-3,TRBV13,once,TGTGCCAGCAGCACCCAGACAGGGAACGCAGATACGCAGTATTTT,CASSTQTGNADTQYF
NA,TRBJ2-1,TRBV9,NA,TGTGCCAGCAGCGTAAGGGTCGTGGGGGGTGAGCAGTTCTTC,CASSVRVVGGEQFF
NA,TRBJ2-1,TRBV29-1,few,TGCAGCGTCCACGGCAGGATGGGGAAGGATGAGCAGTTCTTC,CSVHGRMGKDEQFF
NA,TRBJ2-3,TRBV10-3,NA,TGTGCCATCAGCCGTGACAGGAAGGTATCTAGCACAGATACGCAGTATTTT,CAISRDRKVSSTDTQYF
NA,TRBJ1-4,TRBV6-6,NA,TGTGCCAGCAGTTACTCGATTTCTGAAAAACTGTTTTTT,CASSYSISEKLFF
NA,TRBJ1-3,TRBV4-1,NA,TGCGCCAGCAGTGGTCGGGGCGAAAGTGGAAACACCATATATTTT,CASSGRGESGNTIYF
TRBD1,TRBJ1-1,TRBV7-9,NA,TGTGCCAGCAGCTTCGGGACAGGGGGCATGAACACTGAAGCTTTCTTT,CASSFGTGGMNTEAFF